This TCR beta chain was profiled in a study of neurological immune-mediated disorders. V dropped 5 bases and J dropped 4; count of bases not matched to a gene: 12. This CDR3 is 16 amino acids long. The germline CDR1 and CDR2 sequences are MDHEN and SYDVKM. This clonotype appeared many times. Time point defined: technical triplicate 3. Synthesis of cDNA used 5'RACE (with 10-nucleotide random UMIs). TCRdb reprocessed the 5' RACE reads with MiXCR, giving one entry per CDR3 protein. Found here are about 45,000 distinct CDR3 sequences, about 22% of them singletons; the top ten hold roughly 4.7%. This receptor was obtained from a man aged 55 to 70 with HTLV-1-associated myelopathy (HAM/TSP). What was sequenced was PBMCs. V and J are TRBV28 and TRBJ2-3; TRBD1 matches 7 bases. The CDR3 bases are TGTGCCAGCAGTCCCCGAAGGGGGCGCCTCGCAGATACGCAGTATTTT. Residues: CASSPRRGRLADTQYF.